These T cell receptor beta chains were read from a single sample in a study of CD8 T cells in Susac syndrome. MiXCR was run by TCRdb on the immunoSEQ multiplex PCR reads, yielding one entry per CDR3 protein. Counted here are about 94,000 distinct CDR3 sequences, roughly 94% occurring once; the ten biggest clones make up around 0.33%. Sequencing was performed on CD4+ T cells from PBMCs. These receptor sequences come from a human donor with Susac syndrome. Each CDR3 is given with its conserved first and last residue. Each record gives: CDR3 protein, CDR3 DNA, D gene, clone size, V gene, J gene. A D gene is named only where the DNA matches it firmly. For some rows the clone size is stated as once, few or many, or as a class when expanded; others skip it.

CDR3 protein: CASRTQGLSTYEQYF; CDR3 DNA: TGTGCCAGCAGGACACAGGGACTTTCAACCTACGAGCAGTACTTC; D gene: NA; clone size: NA; V gene: TRBV2; J gene: TRBJ2-7
CDR3 protein: CSVETGGNSPLHF; CDR3 DNA: TGCAGCGTTGAGACAGGGGGCAATTCACCCCTCCACTTT; D gene: TRBD1; clone size: NA; V gene: TRBV29-1; J gene: TRBJ1-6
CDR3 protein: CASADGGNSPLHF; CDR3 DNA: TGTGCCAGCGCGGACGGGGGGAATTCACCCCTCCACTTT; D gene: NA; clone size: NA; V gene: TRBV25-1; J gene: TRBJ1-6
CDR3 protein: CASSLRESEQYF; CDR3 DNA: TGTGCCAGCAGCTTAAGGGAGTCCGAGCAGTACTTC; D gene: NA; clone size: NA; V gene: TRBV7-9; J gene: TRBJ2-7
CDR3 protein: CASSRTNTEAFF; CDR3 DNA: TGTGCCAGTAGTCGGACGAACACTGAAGCTTTCTTT; D gene: NA; clone size: few; V gene: TRBV19; J gene: TRBJ1-1
CDR3 protein: CASSGDYSYEQYF; CDR3 DNA: TGTGCCAGCAGTGGGGACTACTCCTACGAGCAGTACTTC; D gene: TRBD2; clone size: NA; V gene: TRBV2; J gene: TRBJ2-7
CDR3 protein: CASSARQGVAGANVLTF; CDR3 DNA: TGTGCCAGCAGCGCCCGACAGGGAGTTGCTGGGGCCAACGTCCTGACTTTC; D gene: TRBD1; clone size: NA; V gene: TRBV3-1; J gene: TRBJ2-6
CDR3 protein: CAIRGQGSETQYF; CDR3 DNA: TGTGCCATCAGGGGACAGGGGAGCGAGACCCAGTACTTC; D gene: TRBD1; clone size: NA; V gene: TRBV10-3; J gene: TRBJ2-5
CDR3 protein: CASSLYPDLELFF; CDR3 DNA: TGTGCCAGCAGTTTATATCCCGACTTAGAGCTGTTTTTT; D gene: NA; clone size: NA; V gene: TRBV12-3/TRBV12-4; J gene: TRBJ2-2
CDR3 protein: CASSVNSGGYEQYF; CDR3 DNA: TGTGCCAGCAGCGTTAATAGCGGGGGGTACGAGCAGTACTTC; D gene: TRBD2; clone size: NA; V gene: TRBV9; J gene: TRBJ2-7
CDR3 protein: CATSRAGGPLHF; CDR3 DNA: TGTGCCACCAGCAGGGCGGGGGGACCCCTCCACTTT; D gene: NA; clone size: NA; V gene: TRBV15; J gene: TRBJ1-6
CDR3 protein: CAWSDAGTRNGYTF; CDR3 DNA: TGTGCCTGGAGCGACGCCGGGACAAGGAACGGCTACACCTTC; D gene: NA; clone size: NA; V gene: TRBV30; J gene: TRBJ1-2
CDR3 protein: CASSSGRVNTEAFF; CDR3 DNA: TGTGCCAGCAGCTCCGGACGGGTGAACACTGAAGCTTTCTTT; D gene: NA; clone size: NA; V gene: TRBV6-5; J gene: TRBJ1-1
CDR3 protein: CATRAPRGAGNEQFF; CDR3 DNA: TGTGCCACCAGAGCTCCCAGGGGAGCGGGCAATGAGCAGTTCTTC; D gene: NA; clone size: NA; V gene: TRBV15; J gene: TRBJ2-1
CDR3 protein: CAWSVGLAGRFEPYNEQFF; CDR3 DNA: TGTGCCTGGAGTGTGGGACTAGCGGGGCGGTTTGAACCCTACAATGAGCAGTTCTTC; D gene: TRBD2; clone size: NA; V gene: TRBV30; J gene: TRBJ2-1
CDR3 protein: CASSLDLLPGLTYNEQFF; CDR3 DNA: TGTGCCAGCAGCTTAGACCTCCTACCGGGCCTTACCTACAATGAGCAGTTCTTC; D gene: NA; clone size: NA; V gene: TRBV11-2; J gene: TRBJ2-1
CDR3 protein: CAWSVKTGAGETQYF; CDR3 DNA: TGTGCCTGGAGTGTAAAGACAGGGGCTGGGGAGACCCAGTACTTC; D gene: TRBD1; clone size: NA; V gene: TRBV30; J gene: TRBJ2-5
CDR3 protein: CASSIQANDGKLFF; CDR3 DNA: TGTGCCAGCAGCATCCAGGCAAATGATGGAAAACTGTTTTTT; D gene: NA; clone size: NA; V gene: TRBV9; J gene: TRBJ1-4
CDR3 protein: CACNRGAQPQHF; CDR3 DNA: TGTGCCTGTAACAGGGGGGCTCAGCCCCAGCATTTT; D gene: TRBD1; clone size: NA; V gene: TRBV30; J gene: TRBJ1-5
CDR3 protein: CASSLGDREYNEQFF; CDR3 DNA: TGTGCCAGCAGCTTGGGGGACAGAGAGTACAATGAGCAGTTCTTC; D gene: TRBD1; clone size: NA; V gene: TRBV5-6; J gene: TRBJ2-1
CDR3 protein: CASSLVGTDTQYF; CDR3 DNA: TGCGCCAGCAGCCTGGTTGGCACAGATACGCAGTATTTT; D gene: NA; clone size: NA; V gene: TRBV4-1; J gene: TRBJ2-3
CDR3 protein: CSARVPLTDYEQYF; CDR3 DNA: TGCAGTGCTAGAGTCCCCCTGACAGATTACGAGCAGTACTTC; D gene: NA; clone size: NA; V gene: TRBV20-1; J gene: TRBJ2-7
CDR3 protein: CASSRGGSYNEQFF; CDR3 DNA: TGTGCCAGTAGTAGGGGGGGGAGTTACAATGAGCAGTTCTTC; D gene: NA; clone size: NA; V gene: TRBV7-2; J gene: TRBJ2-1
CDR3 protein: CASSQGSSGYNEQFF; CDR3 DNA: TGTGCCAGCAGCCAAGGGTCTAGCGGGTACAATGAGCAGTTCTTC; D gene: TRBD2; clone size: NA; V gene: TRBV3-1; J gene: TRBJ2-1
CDR3 protein: CSAFIGEGASRTGANVLTF; CDR3 DNA: TGCAGTGCCTTTATAGGCGAGGGGGCCTCTAGGACTGGGGCCAACGTCCTGACTTTC; D gene: TRBD1; clone size: NA; V gene: TRBV20-1; J gene: TRBJ2-6
CDR3 protein: CASSEYGQREAFF; CDR3 DNA: TGTGCCAGCAGTGAATACGGACAGCGTGAAGCTTTCTTT; D gene: NA; clone size: NA; V gene: TRBV25-1; J gene: TRBJ1-1
CDR3 protein: CSARWVGGELFF; CDR3 DNA: TGCAGTGCTAGATGGGTAGGCGGGGAGCTGTTTTTT; D gene: NA; clone size: NA; V gene: TRBV20-1; J gene: TRBJ2-2
CDR3 protein: CATSDPPGGTGPDTQYF; CDR3 DNA: TGTGCCACCAGTGATCCCCCCGGAGGGACAGGGCCAGATACGCAGTATTTT; D gene: TRBD1; clone size: NA; V gene: TRBV24-1; J gene: TRBJ2-3
CDR3 protein: CASSQGPDGFYEQYF; CDR3 DNA: TGTGCCAGCAGCCAAGGACCGGACGGTTTCTACGAGCAGTACTTC; D gene: NA; clone size: NA; V gene: TRBV3-1; J gene: TRBJ2-7
CDR3 protein: CSARVGETQYF; CDR3 DNA: TGCAGTGCTAGAGTGGGGGAGACCCAGTACTTC; D gene: NA; clone size: NA; V gene: TRBV20-1; J gene: TRBJ2-5
CDR3 protein: CSAYGQGRYNSPLHF; CDR3 DNA: TGCAGTGCTTACGGACAGGGGAGGTATAATTCACCCCTCCACTTT; D gene: TRBD1; clone size: NA; V gene: TRBV20-1; J gene: TRBJ1-6
CDR3 protein: CASSLARLSTDTQYF; CDR3 DNA: TGTGCCAGCAGCTTAGCCAGACTCAGCACAGATACGCAGTATTTT; D gene: NA; clone size: once; V gene: TRBV7-8; J gene: TRBJ2-3
CDR3 protein: CASSTNSAQETQYF; CDR3 DNA: TGCGCCAGCAGCACTAACAGTGCGCAAGAGACCCAGTACTTC; D gene: NA; clone size: NA; V gene: TRBV5-1; J gene: TRBJ2-5
CDR3 protein: CATSDNGYTF; CDR3 DNA: TGTGCCACCAGTGATAATGGCTACACCTTC; D gene: NA; clone size: NA; V gene: TRBV24-1; J gene: TRBJ1-2
CDR3 protein: CASSRIRTSGTDTQYF; CDR3 DNA: TGTGCCAGCAGCCGGATACGGACTAGCGGCACAGATACGCAGTATTTT; D gene: TRBD2; clone size: once; V gene: TRBV3-1; J gene: TRBJ2-3
CDR3 protein: CASSLPTIGYTF; CDR3 DNA: TGTGCCAGCAGCTTGCCTACTATTGGCTACACCTTC; D gene: NA; clone size: NA; V gene: TRBV5-4; J gene: TRBJ1-2